Below, 15 T cell receptor beta chains from the same sample are listed, as sequenced in a study of blood T cells in healthy people across ages (dated by TCRdb to between 2014 and 2016). The library was obtained by 5' RACE. Data came from an Illumina HiSeq 2500. A second PCR of about 7 to 12 cycles was run with a J-beta primer mix and a sample-barcoded 5' primer. Clones were called with MiXCR by TCRdb after fastp trimmed the public reads at Q25, and only in-frame beta chains were retained. Entries are consolidated by CDR3 protein sequence, retaining the most common genes and DNA. Present in this sample are 800,000 to 950,000 distinct CDR3 sequences, almost 30% of which were seen just once. About 9.4% of the sample is in the top ten clones. The sample also formed part of further work on T cells of mothers and their children.

Sequenced sample: blood. These receptors were collected from a woman between 40 and 55 years old in good health.

This chain connects TRBV28 to TRBJ1-1; D uncertain. The germline V gene encodes CDR1 MDHEN and CDR2 SYDVKM. The V and J ends lost 1 base and 11 bases respectively, with 20 bases between them. The CDR3 sequence is 15 residues long. The CDR3 spells CASSLYRLGGIRAFF. CDR3 coding DNA: TGTGCCAGCAGTTTATACCGACTAGGAGGGATTCGGGCTTTCTTT.

In this sample, this clonotype turned up a few times. V and J are TRBV15 and TRBJ2-1; 7 bases line up with TRBD2. Per the germline V gene, CDR1 is LNHNV and CDR2 is YYDKDF (reference sequence). The V segment lost 4 bases and the J segment 4 bases; nucleotides outside the gene matches: 7. This CDR3 is 15 amino acids long. CDR3 amino acids: CATSTDGGGYNEQFF. Here the CDR3 DNA reads TGTGCCACCAGCACAGATGGCGGGGGATACAATGAGCAGTTCTTC. Combining the CDR3 with reference TRBV15 and TRBJ2-1 gives the whole variable domain DAMVIQNPRYQVTQFGKPVTLSCSQTLNHNVMYWYQQKSSQAPKLLFHYYDKDFNNEADTPDNFQSRRPNTSFCFLDIRSPGLGDTAMYLCATSTDGGGYNEQFFGPGTRLTVL.

The table lists this clonotype with a few counts. The J gene is TRBJ1-5, the V gene TRBV12-3 or TRBV12-4, with 8 bases fitting TRBD1. This CDR3 spans 15 amino acids. After removal of 5 bases from V and 2 bases from J, the junction contained 5 bases not matched to a gene. CDR3 amino acids: CASSPETGGNQPQHF. The CDR3 DNA reads TGTGCCAGCAGTCCCGAGACAGGGGGCAATCAGCCCCAGCATTTT.

This clonotype was seen a handful of times. J is TRBJ2-7 and V is TRBV28; perhaps TRBD2 as D (5 bases). The CDR3 covers 13 residues. The V gene lost 5 bases and the J gene lost 3 bases, with 11 bases spanning the gap. Germline CDR1 and CDR2: MDHEN and SYDVKM. The CDR3 bases are TGTGCCAGCAGTGCGGACTTTAGCTACGAGCAGTACTTC. This translates into CASSADFSYEQYF.

V and J are TRBV9 and TRBJ2-5; tentatively, D is TRBD1 or TRBD2 (6 bases each). Germline V lookup: CDR1 SGDLS, CDR2 YYNGEE. V lost 0 bases and J lost 11, with 29 bases in between. CDR3 size: 18 residues. The CDR3 here is CASSVALFTGGAENEQYF. The CDR3 nucleotides are TGTGCCAGCAGCGTAGCTCTTTTTACCGGGGGCGCGGAGAATGAGCAGTACTTC. The variable domain in full, with the rest retrieved from reference TRBV9 and TRBJ2-5, is DSGVTQTPKHLITATGQRVTLRCSPRSGDLSVYWYQQSLDQGLQFLIQYYNGEERAKGNILERFSAQQFPDLHSELNLSSLELGDSALYFCASSVALFTGGAENEQYFGPGTRLLVL.

The chain recombines TRBV5-1 with TRBJ2-3, with D possibly matching TRBD1 (5 bases). The CDR3 is 13 amino acids. Germline V lookup: CDR1 SGHRS, CDR2 YFSETQ. Trimming pared 7 bases from V and 2 bases from J, leaving 11 bases between. CDR3 coding DNA: TGCGCCAGCTCACAGGATAACACAGATACGCAGTATTTT. Residues: CASSQDNTDTQYF.

In its sample, this clonotype was seen many times. The CDR3 nucleotides read TGCAGCGTTGAAGGGGCAGTCTATGGCTACACCTTC. This gives the protein CSVEGAVYGYTF. The chain couples TRBV29-1 to TRBJ1-2, with D unresolved. Germline V gene data show CDR1 as SQVTM and CDR2 as ANQGSEA. The CDR3 runs 12 residues. The V and J ends lost 1 base and 4 bases respectively, with 7 bases between them.

V is TRBV5-1 and J is TRBJ2-1; D call uncertain. The CDR3 is 12 amino acids. Trimming shortened V by 6 bases and J by 8 bases, and 12 bases separated the two germline ends. CDR1 SGHRS and CDR2 YFSETQ come from the germline V gene. In DNA form, the CDR3 reads TGCGCCAGCAAGATCAACAGCTATGAGCAGTTCTTC. Encoded protein: CASKINSYEQFF. Filled out from reference TRBV5-1 and TRBJ2-1, the complete variable domain reads KAGVTQTPRYLIKTRGQQVTLSCSPISGHRSVSWYQQTPGQGLQFLFEYFSETQRNKGNFPGRFSGRQFSNSRSEMNVSTLELGDSALYLCASKINSYEQFFGPGTRLTVL.

The V gene is TRBV2, the J gene TRBJ2-7, with 11 positions matching TRBD2. V trimming: 7 bases; J trimming: 6 bases; junction bases outside the gene matches: 8. The CDR3 consists of 14 residues. CDR1 and CDR2 from the germline V gene are SNHLY and FYNNEI. As DNA, the CDR3 is TGTGCCAGCACCTTTCTAGCGGGGGGTGGCGAGCAGTACTTC. It translates to CASTFLAGGGEQYF.

The sample holds a few counts of this clonotype. The rearrangement uses TRBV28 and TRBJ2-5; 7 nucleotides line up with TRBD1. The J segment lost 2 bases and the V segment lost 8 bases, leaving 8 bases of the junction unmatched. CDR3 size: 14 residues. Per the germline V gene, CDR1 is MDHEN and CDR2 is SYDVKM. The CDR3: CASAYRGPQETQYF. The CDR3 DNA follows: TGTGCCAGCGCTTACAGGGGACCACAAGAGACCCAGTACTTC.

This clonotype was detected ten times or more. The genes are TRBV27 and TRBJ2-5; 10 bases fit TRBD1. The V segment lost 6 bases and the J segment 1 base; nucleotides outside the gene matches: 8. CDR1 is MNHEY and CDR2 is SMNVEV in the germline V gene (reference sequence). The CDR3 is 16 amino acids. The CDR3 is CASRTGTGALQETQYF. The CDR3 region has the DNA TGTGCCAGCAGAACCGGGACAGGGGCCCTCCAAGAGACCCAGTACTTC.

V gene TRBV4-1 combines with J gene TRBJ1-1; no clear D gene. The CDR3 covers 13 residues. V was cut by 5 bases and J by 4 bases, with 11 bases left in between. Looked up from germline, CDR1 is MGHRA and CDR2 is YSYEKL. Here the CDR3 reads CASSDYRSTEAFF. The CDR3 nucleotides are TGCGCCAGCAGCGACTACCGGAGCACTGAAGCTTTCTTT.

Ten or more counts support this clonotype. This chain connects TRBV28 to TRBJ2-4, with D uncertain. Germline CDR1 MDHEN, CDR2 SYDVKM. The CDR3 extends over 12 amino acids. V lost 5 bases and J lost 5, with 7 bases in between. The CDR3 bases are TGTGCCAGCAGTATCGACCAAAACATTCAGTACTTC. Translating it yields CASSIDQNIQYF.

Turning to this clonotype: This may stem from a read error, because a much larger clone lies one nucleotide away. The gene calls are TRBV12-3 or TRBV12-4 and TRBJ2-7; TRBD2 agrees at 7 bases. With V trimmed by 5 bases and J by 7 bases, 5 bases remained unmatched. CDR3 size: 12 residues. The CDR3 reads CASSPWGGEQYF. The CDR3 region has the DNA TGTGCCAGCAGTCCATGGGGGGGGGAGCAGTACTTC.

The rearrangement links TRBV27 to TRBJ1-2, with 7 bases aligning to TRBD1. CDR1 and CDR2 from the germline V gene are MNHEY and SMNVEV (reference sequence). This CDR3 is built from 14 residues. After removal of 4 bases from V and 2 bases from J, the junction contained 4 bases not matched to a gene. In DNA, the CDR3 is TGTGCCAGCAGTTCGAAGACAGGGAACTATGGCTACACCTTC. Amino acids: CASSSKTGNYGYTF.